The 10 T cell receptor beta chains listed next were all sequenced from one sample in a study of cytomegalovirus exposure and HLA in healthy donors (dated by TCRdb to about 2017). Receptor amplification or capture employed the immunoSEQ multiplex PCR assay. The multiplex PCR relied on a mix of 60 forward primers for TCR Vbeta segments and 13 reverse primers for TCR Jbeta segments. Held by TCRdb, this immuneACCESS table contains in-frame sequences only and omits some clones. Under half of the omission traces to an unresolved V gene where checked; the cause of the rest is unknown. The sample includes around 130,000 clones, with about 76% observed a single time. Roughly 2.4% of the sample lies in the top ten. Sequenced: PBMCs. These receptors all stem from a woman in her 40s in good health and CMV-seronegative.

The V and J genes are TRBV7-3 and TRBJ2-3; D is perhaps TRBD1 (5 bases). The CDR3 spans 13 residues. Trimming removed 5 bases from V and 4 bases from J, with 10 bases in between. Per germline, CDR1 SGHTA and CDR2 FQGTGA. The CDR3: CASSGAGSDTQYF. CDR3 DNA sequence: TGTGCCAGCAGCGGGGCAGGCTCAGATACGCAGTATTTT.

The CDR3 coding sequence is TGTGCCAGTAGTCCTGGGACTAGCGTTTACAATGAGCAGTTCTTC. Translating it yields CASSPGTSVYNEQFF. J is TRBJ2-1 and V is TRBV19; 10 positions agree with TRBD2. Germline CDR1 LNHDA, CDR2 SQIVND (reference sequence). The CDR3 extends over 15 amino acids. J was trimmed by 4 bases and V by 5 bases; bases with no gene match: 5. Full variable domain (remainder filled in from reference TRBV19 and TRBJ2-1): DGGITQSPKYLFRKEGQNVTLSCEQNLNHDAMYWYRQDPGQGLRLIYYSQIVNDFQKGDIAEGYSVSREKKESFPLTVTSAQKNPTAFYLCASSPGTSVYNEQFFGPGTRLTVL.

This sequence joins TRBV10-3 and TRBJ2-7; possible D gene TRBD1, 5 bases. CDR1 is ENHRY, CDR2 SYGVKD, per germline. Trimming removed 0 bases from V and 3 bases from J, with 9 bases in between. CDR3 length equals 14 residues. Here the CDR3 DNA reads TGTGCCATCAGTGAGTCCTCAGGGCTCTACGAGCAGTACTTC. Translated, it gives CAISESSGLYEQYF.

Turning to this clone: This CDR3 is also generated by other DNA sequences in the sample. V is TRBV28 and J is TRBJ2-7, with D perhaps TRBD2 (6 bases). CDR3 size: 14 residues. Trimming pared 2 bases from V and 2 bases from J, leaving 10 bases between. Germline V CDR1 and CDR2: MDHEN, SYDVKM. The CDR3 bases are TGTGCCAGCAGTTTAGCCGGGGGAGCCTACGAGCAGTACTTC. Protein sequence: CASSLAGGAYEQYF. The complete variable domain, with remaining parts taken from reference TRBV28 and TRBJ2-7, reads DVKVTQSSRYLVKRTGEKVFLECVQDMDHENMFWYRQDPGLGLRLIYFSYDVKMKEKGDIPEGYSVSREKKERFSLILESASTNQTSMYLCASSLAGGAYEQYFGPGTRLTVT.

This chain connects TRBV7-2 to TRBJ2-7; 13 nucleotides align to TRBD2. V was pared by 2 bases and J by 8 bases, with 6 bases of the junction left unmatched. This CDR3 is built from 15 residues. Germline loops: CDR1 SGHTA, CDR2 FQGNSA. The CDR3 spells CASSLQGTSGNKQYF. CDR3 sequence (DNA): TGTGCCAGCAGCTTACAAGGGACTAGCGGGAACAAGCAGTACTTC.

The V gene is TRBV10-1, the J gene TRBJ1-6, with TRBD1 as a possible D gene (6 bases). The germline V gene has CDR1 WNHNN and CDR2 SYGVQD (reference sequence). The CDR3 loop spans 13 amino acids. Trimming stripped 6 bases from V and 7 bases from J, with 10 bases between. The CDR3 sequence is CASRGTGNSPLHF. CDR3 DNA sequence: TGCGCCAGCAGGGGAACAGGGAATTCACCCCTCCACTTT.

This clone was observed a single time. V and J are TRBV5-1 and TRBJ2-5; 8 positions agree with TRBD2. Germline-derived CDR1 and CDR2 are SGHRS and YFSETQ. V was pared by 4 bases and J by 3 bases, with 17 bases of the junction left unmatched. There are 18 residues in the CDR3. The CDR3 spells CASSPPHGRALGEETQYF. CDR3 nucleotide sequence: TGCGCCAGCAGCCCCCCCCACGGGAGGGCCCTCGGAGAAGAGACCCAGTACTTC.

The table lists this clone with a count of one. The rearrangement uses TRBV6-5 and TRBJ1-3; D might be TRBD1 (6 bases). Germline CDR1 is MNHEY and CDR2 is SVGAGI. The V and J ends lost 8 bases and 0 bases respectively, with 14 bases between them. This CDR3 comprises 15 residues. In DNA, the CDR3 is TGTGCCAGCTCCCCCCCAGGGGTCTCTGGAAACACCATATATTTT. It translates to CASSPPGVSGNTIYF.

The genes are TRBV28 and TRBJ2-7; the match to TRBD2 covers 9 bases. Germline V gene lookup returns CDR1 MDHEN and CDR2 SYDVKM. Unmatched junction bases numbered 7, after V lost 8 bases and J lost 2 bases. The CDR3 runs 14 residues. Here the CDR3 reads CASSIAGDPYEQYF. CDR3 sequence (DNA): TGTGCCAGCTCCATAGCGGGAGACCCCTACGAGCAGTACTTC. The whole variable domain, filled in from reference TRBV28 and TRBJ2-7, reads DVKVTQSSRYLVKRTGEKVFLECVQDMDHENMFWYRQDPGLGLRLIYFSYDVKMKEKGDIPEGYSVSREKKERFSLILESASTNQTSMYLCASSIAGDPYEQYFGPGTRLTVT.

The V and J genes are TRBV21-1 and TRBJ1-1; the tabulated D call, TRBD1, remains unverified against the DNA. TRBV21-1 is a listed pseudogene. The CDR3 sequence is 15 residues long. CDR3 amino acids: CASSKADRWVPEAFF. The CDR3 coding sequence is TGTGCCAGCAGCAAAGCAGACAGGTGGGTTCCTGAAGCTTTCTTT.